The clone carrying this TCR beta chain appeared many times. Its target is not known. TCRdb itself ran the 5' RACE reads through MiXCR, one entry per CDR3 protein. The profile shows under 20,000 distinct CDR3 sequences, 2.6% of them singletons. The CDR3 totals 13 residues. V shed 2 bases and J shed 1 base, with 5 bases lying between them. Germline V lookup: CDR1 MNHEY, CDR2 SVGAGI. This record belongs to a study of neurological immune-mediated disorders. The study, taken as a whole, reports: The most TCR clonal expansion was seen in HTLV-1-associated myelopathy, whereas the least was seen in multiple sclerosis, below the level in healthy controls. The study found no CDR3 amino acid sequences shared by expanded clones across subjects, suggesting private repertoires in all groups.

The V gene is TRBV6-5, the J gene TRBJ1-1; no definite D call. Sequenced input: PBMCs. The clonotype comes from a young woman with multiple sclerosis. The CDR3 spells CASSYQPNTEAFF. The CDR3 DNA is TGTGCCAGCAGTTACCAGCCGAACACTGAAGCTTTCTTT.